Shown below are 13 T cell receptor beta chains from a single sample sequenced in a study of blood T cells in healthy people across ages. The second PCR ran about 6 to 11 cycles with a sample-barcoded 5' primer and J-beta primers. Via MiXCR, TCRdb re-called the 5' RACE reads, giving one row per CDR3 protein. The sample lists hundreds of thousands of distinct CDR3 sequences, about 26% occurring once. These data also formed part of another study, on T cells of mothers and their children.

Sequenced: blood. The receptors stem from a boy aged 5-17 years in good health.

This clonotype showed up just a few times. V and J are TRBV19 and TRBJ2-1, with 9 bases lining up with TRBD2. Near its end, the DNA agrees better with TRBJ2-5, so the J call may be wrong. Germline V gives CDR1 LNHDA, CDR2 SQIVND (reference sequence). CDR3 size: 14 residues. The CDR3 DNA sequence: TGTGCCAGTCCAGCAAGCGGGGGGCCCTTCACCCAGTACTTC. Amino acid sequence: CASPASGGPFTQYF.

This clonotype was counted between two and nine times. The chain combines TRBV11-2 with TRBJ2-1, with D possibly TRBD2 on 6 matching bases. Germline CDR1 is SGHAT and CDR2 is FQNNGV. The V gene lost 10 bases and the J gene lost 4 bases, with 14 bases spanning the gap. The CDR3 extends over 13 amino acids. The CDR3 DNA reads TGTGCCACCAGGGACGGACTATACAATGAGCAGTTCTTC. Its translation: CATRDGLYNEQFF.

The chain couples TRBV23-1 to TRBJ2-4, with D unclear. TRBV23-1 belongs to the ORF category, with a function that is uncertain. The V gene lost 0 bases and the J gene lost 3 bases, with 6 bases spanning the gap. The CDR3 contains 14 residues. The CDR3 DNA reads as TGCGCCAGCAGTCAATCTTACAGCAAAAACATTCAGTACTTC. Encoded protein: CASSQSYSKNIQYF.

Only a few counts were recorded for this clonotype. This sequence joins TRBV28 and TRBJ2-5, with 9 positions matching TRBD1. Matching the DNA end better, TRBJ2-7 makes the J call doubtful. The CDR3 sequence is 16 residues long. CDR1 is MDHEN, CDR2 SYDVKM, per germline. The CDR3 loop reads CASSLIAGTGSYEQYF. The CDR3 DNA reads TGTGCCAGCAGTTTAATTGCGGGGACAGGGTCCTACGAGCAGTACTTC.

This clonotype was counted ten times or more. The gene calls are TRBV28 and TRBJ2-7; 9 nucleotides align to TRBD2. J lost 7 bases, V lost 6 bases, and 10 bases had no gene match. The CDR3 runs 14 residues. Germline CDR1 reads MDHEN; CDR2 reads SYDVKM. CDR3 amino acids: CASSLSGGPGEQYF. In DNA, the CDR3 is TGTGCCAGCAGCCTCAGCGGGGGGCCGGGAGAGCAGTACTTC.

In DNA, the CDR3 is TGCGCCAGCAGCCACCGGGACAAGTATGGCTACACCTTC. It yields the protein CASSHRDKYGYTF. The chain carries TRBV5-1 and TRBJ1-2; D may be TRBD1 (6 bases). Trimming took off 4 bases at V and 5 bases at J, with 12 bases between the two ends. The CDR3 has 13 amino acids. CDR1 SGHRS and CDR2 YFSETQ come from the germline V gene.

The count of this clonotype is one. The chain joins TRBV6-1 to TRBJ1-2; no firm D call. Per the germline V gene, CDR1 is MNHNS and CDR2 is SASEGT. The V end lost 1 base, the J end lost 6 bases, and 12 bases lay between the germline ends. CDR3 size: 14 residues. CDR3 amino acids: CASSEGVRFDGYTF. The CDR3 DNA follows: TGTGCCAGCAGTGAAGGTGTAAGGTTCGATGGCTACACCTTC.

This sequence joins TRBV19 and TRBJ1-1; D is unclear. With 6 bases removed from V and 8 bases from J, the gap between germline ends came to 10 bases. The CDR3 length is 11 residues. CDR1 LNHDA and CDR2 SQIVND come from the germline V gene (reference sequence). The CDR3 nucleotides read TGTGCCAGTAGCTTGAACGTCGAAGCTTTCTTT. It encodes CASSLNVEAFF.

The rearrangement uses TRBV12-3 or TRBV12-4 and TRBJ2-1; 7 bases map to TRBD2. Gene TRBJ2-5 matches the end of the DNA better, so the J call may be wrong. CDR3 length: 15 amino acids. The chain's CDR3 is CASSSTTSLQETQYF. Written as DNA, the CDR3 is TGTGCCAGCAGTTCGACGACTAGCCTCCAAGAGACCCAGTACTTC.

This clonotype was picked up a small number of times. CDR3 residues: CASSAWGGDYGYTF. The CDR3 bases are TGTGCCAGCAGCGCGTGGGGGGGCGACTATGGCTACACCTTC. V gene TRBV5-4 combines with J gene TRBJ1-2, with D possibly being TRBD1 (6 bases). CDR1 SGHNT and CDR2 YYREEE come from the germline V gene (reference sequence). This CDR3 has 14 residues. Between the trimmed V and J ends, which lost 4 bases and 3 bases, there was a span of 13 bases.

This clonotype was detected a few times. The V and J genes are TRBV3-1 and TRBJ2-5; the match to TRBD2 covers 8 bases. The length of the CDR3 is 16 residues. CDR1 LGHDT and CDR2 YNNKEL come from the germline V gene (reference sequence). After removal of 4 bases from V and 5 bases from J, the junction contained 12 bases not matched to a gene. This chain's CDR3 is CASSPNIAGKGETQYF. CDR3 bases: TGTGCCAGCAGCCCAAATATAGCGGGGAAGGGGGAGACCCAGTACTTC.

The sample holds a few counts of this clonotype. The chain carries TRBV9 and TRBJ1-4, with D possibly being TRBD1 (5 bases). The CDR3 contains 16 residues. Germline V gene sequence: CDR1 SGDLS, CDR2 YYNGEE. Trimming took 4 bases from V and 2 from J, leaving 15 bases between them. CDR3 nucleotides: TGTGCCAGCAGCTCCCATGTGGGGGAGACTAATGAAAAACTGTTTTTT. As protein: CASSSHVGETNEKLFF.

This clonotype was detected a few times. The J gene is TRBJ1-2, the V gene TRBV7-9; TRBD1 agrees at 9 bases. V dropped 5 bases and J dropped 5; count of bases not matched to a gene: 9. Germline CDR1 SEHNR, CDR2 FQNEAQ (reference sequence). The CDR3 spans 15 residues. The CDR3 nucleotides are TGTGCCAGCAGCCTACCGGGACAGGGTCAATATGGCTACACCTTC. It yields the protein CASSLPGQGQYGYTF.